The clone carrying this TCR beta chain was seen just once. Germline lookup yields CDR1 ENHRY and CDR2 SYGVKD. V lost 3 bases and J lost 3, with 5 bases in between. The CDR3 contains 12 residues. Time point here: after dendritic cell vaccination, including at tumor progression/relapse. The data stem from a study of glioma-infiltrating T cells after dendritic cell vaccination. Repertoires were generated with immunoSEQ multiplex PCR, while TCRdb's copy carries only in-frame clones and drops some. The data show approximately 99,000 clones, less than 90% seen once. Sequencing was performed on blood, taken after dendritic cell vaccination. The chain couples TRBV10-3 to TRBJ1-2, with TRBD1 as a possible D gene (5 bases). The source of this sequence is a human donor with glioblastoma. CDR3 DNA: TGTGCCATCAGTGAAGGGGACTATGGCTACACCTTC. It translates to CAISEGDYGYTF.